The rows below give T cell receptor beta chains drawn from one sample of a study of shared clonotypes between healthy human individuals. Produced via immunoSEQ multiplex PCR; TCRdb's table is partial and in-frame only. In the table there are approximately 97,000 clones, under 80% of which are singletons. The sequenced sample was memory CD8+ T cells sorted from blood. Source of these receptors: a man aged 25 to 40 in good health. CDR3s include the opening cysteine and the closing phenylalanine or tryptophan. Each record gives: D gene, V gene, J gene, clone size, CDR3 DNA, CDR3 protein. D genes are given only for firm matches. Clone size, where shown, is once, few, many, or a class for clones that have expanded.

d_call: TRBD1
v_call: TRBV18
j_call: TRBJ2-7
clone_size: .
cdr3_nt: TGTGCCAGCTCATCAGGACAGGGAGCCCTGGGCTCCGAGCAGTACTTC
cdr3_aa: CASSSGQGALGSEQYF

d_call: TRBD1
v_call: TRBV5-1
j_call: TRBJ1-2
clone_size: .
cdr3_nt: TGCGCCAGCAGCTCTACAGGGGGCGGTGGCTACACCTTC
cdr3_aa: CASSSTGGGGYTF

d_call: TRBD1
v_call: TRBV6-5
j_call: TRBJ2-1
clone_size: .
cdr3_nt: TGTGCCAGCAGCCTGACAGGGTACAATGAGCAGTTCTTC
cdr3_aa: CASSLTGYNEQFF

d_call: .
v_call: TRBV29-1
j_call: TRBJ2-7
clone_size: .
cdr3_nt: TGCAGCGTGGGTGCAGGCTACGAGCAGTACTTC
cdr3_aa: CSVGAGYEQYF

d_call: TRBD2
v_call: TRBV5-4
j_call: TRBJ2-3
clone_size: .
cdr3_nt: TGTGCCAGCAGCTTGGGGACTAGCGGCACAGATACGCAGTATTTT
cdr3_aa: CASSLGTSGTDTQYF

d_call: TRBD2
v_call: TRBV10-3
j_call: TRBJ2-7
clone_size: .
cdr3_nt: TGTGCCATCAGTGATTCAAGCGGGAGGGCCTACGAGCAGTACTTC
cdr3_aa: CAISDSSGRAYEQYF

d_call: .
v_call: TRBV4-3
j_call: TRBJ2-7
clone_size: .
cdr3_nt: TGCGCCAGCAGCCTCCTTATGGGGGACTCTTACGAGCAGTACTTC
cdr3_aa: CASSLLMGDSYEQYF

d_call: .
v_call: TRBV15
j_call: TRBJ2-3
clone_size: once
cdr3_nt: TGTGCCACCAGCAGAGAGGTAGCTAGCGCGCATACGCAGTATTTT
cdr3_aa: CATSREVASAHTQYF

d_call: .
v_call: TRBV5-6
j_call: TRBJ2-1
clone_size: .
cdr3_nt: TGTGCCAGCAGCTTGGCCGGGAGGGGGCAACACAATGAGCAGTTCTTC
cdr3_aa: CASSLAGRGQHNEQFF

d_call: TRBD1
v_call: TRBV6-5
j_call: TRBJ1-1
clone_size: .
cdr3_nt: TGTGCCAGCAGTAGGGGGGACAGGGGGACTGAAGCTTTCTTT
cdr3_aa: CASSRGDRGTEAFF